A single sample gave rise to the 26 T cell receptor beta chains below, sequenced in a study of blood T cell repertoires in COVID-19. Measured with immunoSEQ multiplex PCR; TCRdb has only the in-frame clones, and not every one. The sample carries a few hundred thousand clones, around 88% recorded once. Input material: PBMCs or T cells enriched from blood (not recorded which). These receptors originate from a man between 35 and 55 years old who had recovered from COVID-19.

The chain links TRBV24-1 to TRBJ2-1, with 9 bases aligning to TRBD2. The CDR3 has 16 amino acids. With 3 bases clipped from V and 3 bases from J, the junction kept 5 bases outside the gene matches. Per the germline V gene, CDR1 is KGHDR and CDR2 is SFDVKD. CDR3 protein: CATSDNRLAVYNEQFF. DNA for the CDR3: TGTGCCACCAGTGATAATAGACTAGCGGTCTACAATGAGCAGTTCTTC.

The CDR3, as DNA: TGTGCCAGCAGTGAGTGGGACAGTACCTACGAGCAGTACTTC. Translating gives CASSEWDSTYEQYF. The rearrangement uses TRBV6-1 and TRBJ2-7; 7 nucleotides agree with TRBD1. The germline CDR1 and CDR2 sequences are MNHNS and SASEGT. The CDR3 totals 14 residues. With 3 bases clipped from V and 2 bases from J, the junction kept 4 bases outside the gene matches.

J is TRBJ2-1 and V is TRBV5-1, with 11 bases fitting TRBD1. V lost 5 bases to trimming and J lost 4 bases; unmatched junction nucleotides: 14. There are 18 residues in the CDR3. From germline, CDR1 is SGHRS and CDR2 YFSETQ. The CDR3: CASRSEGLGTGGYNEQFF. CDR3 DNA: TGCGCCAGCAGATCCGAGGGGCTCGGGACAGGGGGTTACAATGAGCAGTTCTTC.

This clone turned up a few times. This chain links TRBV9 with TRBJ2-3; D perhaps matches TRBD2 (5 bases). The germline gives CDR1 SGDLS, CDR2 YYNGEE. This CDR3 is 15 amino acids long. V dropped 0 bases and J dropped 3 bases, with 11 bases sitting between them. The CDR3, as DNA: TGTGCCAGCAGCGTAGCCGCGGGTTGGACAGATACGCAGTATTTT. The encoded protein is CASSVAAGWTDTQYF.

The V and J genes are TRBV6-5 and TRBJ1-1; no clear D. CDR1 is MNHEY and CDR2 is SVGAGI in the germline V gene. The CDR3 loop spans 16 amino acids. Trimming pared 2 bases from V and 6 bases from J, leaving 19 bases between. The chain's CDR3 is CASSYVPGRTIPEAFF. The CDR3 DNA reads as TGTGCCAGCAGTTACGTCCCAGGTCGAACGATCCCTGAAGCTTTCTTT.

The rearrangement links TRBV29-1 to TRBJ2-2; 7 bases are a match to TRBD1. CDR1 is SQVTM, CDR2 ANQGSEA, per germline. Losses at the gene ends were 0 bases for V and 7 bases for J; bases not matched to a gene: 8. The CDR3 sequence is 15 residues long. The CDR3 spells CSVEDMTGLSGELFF. The CDR3 DNA follows: TGCAGCGTTGAAGATATGACAGGGTTGAGCGGGGAGCTGTTTTTT.

The chain couples TRBV5-1 to TRBJ1-1; tentative D call: TRBD1 (6 bases). The V gene's germline CDR1 is SGHRS and CDR2 YFSETQ. The CDR3 is made up of 16 amino acids. The germline V and J ends were trimmed by 4 bases and 0 bases, with 16 bases remaining between them. This chain's CDR3 is CASSGPGTFMNTEAFF. Here the CDR3 DNA reads TGCGCCAGCAGCGGACCCGGGACATTTATGAACACTGAAGCTTTCTTT.

This chain connects TRBV9 to TRBJ2-7, with 14 bases fitting TRBD2. J gave up 2 bases and V 0 bases, and 4 bases lay outside the gene matches. Germline V gene sequence: CDR1 SGDLS, CDR2 YYNGEE. This CDR3 contains 17 residues. Here the CDR3 reads CASSVEGTSGRPYEQYF. The CDR3 DNA is TGTGCCAGCAGCGTAGAAGGGACTAGCGGGAGACCCTACGAGCAGTACTTC.

The chain couples TRBV5-1 to TRBJ2-7, with TRBD2 identical over 8 bases. V was pared by 4 bases and J by 0 bases, with 6 bases of the junction left unmatched. Per germline, CDR1 SGHRS and CDR2 YFSETQ. This CDR3 is 15 amino acids long. The DNA for the CDR3 is TGCGCCAGCAGCCCCCCCGGGAGGGTCTCCTACGAGCAGTACTTC. Residues: CASSPPGRVSYEQYF.

V usage is TRBV7-2 and J usage is TRBJ2-1; 7 positions match TRBD1. The ends lost 5 bases at V and 4 bases at J; junction bases unmatched: 5. The CDR3 has 14 residues. CDR1 and CDR2 from the germline V gene are SGHTA and FQGNSA. This CDR3 reads CASSPDREYNEQFF. CDR3 bases: TGTGCCAGCAGCCCCGACAGGGAGTACAATGAGCAGTTCTTC.

The chain has TRBV7-8 and TRBJ2-2; TRBD2 agrees at 14 bases. Germline lookup yields CDR1 SGHVS and CDR2 FQNEAQ. V shed 5 bases, J shed 5 bases, and the junction held 10 bases outside the gene matches. The CDR3 extends over 18 amino acids. CDR3 sequence reads: CASSPRGTSGGRTGELFF. CDR3 nucleotide sequence: TGTGCCAGCAGCCCAAGGGGGACTAGCGGGGGAAGAACCGGGGAGCTGTTTTTT.

This chain uses TRBV3-1 (or the pseudogene TRBV3-2) with TRBJ1-1; 7 nucleotides line up with TRBD1. CDR1 LGHDT and CDR2 YNNKEL come from the germline V gene (reference sequence). The CDR3 extends over 16 amino acids. V lost 0 bases, J lost 1 base, and 5 bases stayed unmatched. CDR3 sequence reads: CASSQDRGQRNTEAFF. In DNA, the CDR3 is TGTGCCAGCAGCCAAGATAGGGGGCAGAGGAACACTGAAGCTTTCTTT.

This clone was seen a handful of times. V is TRBV5-1 and J is TRBJ2-1; 10 bases map to TRBD2. Looked up from germline, CDR1 is SGHRS and CDR2 is YFSETQ. The CDR3 contains 14 residues. V trimming: 5 bases; J trimming: 9 bases; junction bases outside the gene matches: 8. CDR3 nucleotides: TGCGCCAGCAGTGCTAGCGGGAGTTATAGTGAGCAGTTCTTC. Residues: CASSASGSYSEQFF. Together with reference TRBV5-1 and TRBJ2-1, the CDR3 gives the full variable domain: KAGVTQTPRYLIKTRGQQVTLSCSPISGHRSVSWYQQTPGQGLQFLFEYFSETQRNKGNFPGRFSGRQFSNSRSEMNVSTLELGDSALYLCASSASGSYSEQFFGPGTRLTVL.

This rearrangement joins TRBV24-1 to TRBJ2-3, with 11 positions matching TRBD1. The CDR3 length is 16 residues. Germline trimming cut 7 bases from V and 0 bases from J; bases unmatched to any gene: 5. The V gene's germline CDR1 is KGHDR and CDR2 SFDVKD. CDR3 amino acids: CATRGQGGSSTDTQYF. In DNA form, the CDR3 reads TGTGCCACCAGGGGACAGGGGGGATCTAGCACAGATACGCAGTATTTT.

This clone was seen a few times. This chain connects TRBV7-2 to TRBJ1-2, with D uncertain. The V gene lost 4 bases and the J gene lost 4 bases, with 13 bases spanning the gap. CDR1 is SGHTA, CDR2 FQGNSA, per germline. The CDR3 consists of 14 residues. Here the CDR3 reads CASSSQQTSYGYTF. The DNA of the CDR3 is TGTGCCAGCAGCTCCCAACAGACCTCCTATGGCTACACCTTC.

The chain couples TRBV6-5 to TRBJ1-1; 7 bases are a match to TRBD1. V lost 0 bases and J lost 1; bases outside the gene matches: 5. Germline-derived CDR1 and CDR2 are MNHEY and SVGAGI. The CDR3 consists of 16 residues. The CDR3 DNA reads as TGTGCCAGCAGTTACTCACGACAGGGTTCGAACACTGAAGCTTTCTTT. This codes for CASSYSRQGSNTEAFF.

This clone was detected a few times. The DNA for the CDR3 is TGCGCCAGCAGCCCGGATAAATCCTACGGCGACTTAGGACTAGCGGGGGGGATCGGTGAGCAGTTCTTC. It specifies CASSPDKSYGDLGLAGGIGEQFF. The V call is TRBV5-1, the J call TRBJ2-1; 15 bases line up with TRBD2. Germline CDR1 is SGHRS and CDR2 is YFSETQ. Trimming at V came to 4 bases and at J to 9 bases, leaving 29 bases not matched to a gene. The CDR3 contains 23 residues. Filled out from reference TRBV5-1 and TRBJ2-1, the complete variable domain reads KAGVTQTPRYLIKTRGQQVTLSCSPISGHRSVSWYQQTPGQGLQFLFEYFSETQRNKGNFPGRFSGRQFSNSRSEMNVSTLELGDSALYLCASSPDKSYGDLGLAGGIGEQFFGPGTRLTVL.

The rearrangement links TRBV25-1 to TRBJ1-2; D is perhaps TRBD1 (5 bases). There are 16 residues in the CDR3. The germline V gene encodes CDR1 MGHDK and CDR2 SYGVNS. V lost 2 bases to trimming and J lost 7 bases, with 20 bases between them. The CDR3 DNA reads as TGTGCCAGCAGTGAAGTCGGGGACGGGGGGAAAGGTGGCTACACCTTC. Amino acid sequence: CASSEVGDGGKGGYTF.

V usage is TRBV5-1 and J usage is TRBJ2-7; TRBD2 agrees at 8 bases. Germline values: CDR1 SGHRS, CDR2 YFSETQ. The ends lost 4 bases at V and 1 base at J; junction bases unmatched: 7. This CDR3 has 15 residues. The CDR3 reads CASSPTGGRSYEQYF. As DNA, the CDR3 is TGCGCCAGCAGCCCAACGGGGGGGCGTTCCTACGAGCAGTACTTC.

The chain employs TRBV5-6 and TRBJ1-2, with D maybe TRBD1 (5 bases). This CDR3 spans 16 amino acids. Trimming took off 1 base at V and 6 bases at J, with 19 bases between the two ends. Germline CDR1 reads SGHDT; CDR2 reads YYEEEE. Here the CDR3 reads CASSLLLFQGTHGYTF. The CDR3, as DNA: TGTGCCAGCAGCTTGTTGTTATTCCAGGGTACCCATGGCTACACCTTC.

The chain uses TRBV20-1 and TRBJ2-3, with 8 bases that match TRBD1. The germline CDR1 and CDR2 sequences are DFQATT and SNEGSKA (reference sequence). The V and J ends lost 3 bases and 1 base, in that order; junction bases with no gene match: 12. CDR3 length: 17 amino acids. The CDR3 DNA reads as TGCAGTGCTAGTCTAACAGGGGGACACCTCGGCACAGATACGCAGTATTTT. Protein sequence: CSASLTGGHLGTDTQYF.

The rearrangement links TRBV4-1 to TRBJ2-5; 8 bases agree with TRBD2. The germline V gene has CDR1 MGHRA and CDR2 YSYEKL. The CDR3 is 17 residues long. J gave up 1 base and V 0 bases, and 7 bases lay outside the gene matches. The CDR3 protein is CASSQDRIAGPQETQYF. Written as DNA, the CDR3 is TGCGCCAGCAGCCAAGATCGAATAGCGGGACCCCAAGAGACCCAGTACTTC.

The chain combines TRBV3-1 (or the pseudogene TRBV3-2) with TRBJ1-2; tentatively, D is TRBD1 (5 bases). Germline V gene sequence: CDR1 LGHDT, CDR2 YNNKEL (reference sequence). V gave up 0 bases and J gave up 2 bases, with 13 bases separating them. The CDR3 covers 16 residues. The CDR3 sequence: CASSQDIGHSNYGYTF. The CDR3 bases are TGTGCCAGCAGCCAAGATATTGGACACTCAAACTATGGCTACACCTTC.

V is TRBV28 and J is TRBJ2-5; TRBD2 matches 8 bases. This CDR3 comprises 14 residues. Germline V gene data show CDR1 as MDHEN and CDR2 as SYDVKM. V was clipped by 5 bases and J by 3 bases; unmatched bases: 5. CDR3 region: CASSPRGGEETQYF. CDR3 bases: TGTGCCAGCAGTCCCCGGGGGGGGGAAGAGACCCAGTACTTC.

V usage is TRBV1 and J usage is TRBJ2-7; no check of the table's D call, TRBD2, against the DNA was made. TRBV1 is recorded as a pseudogene. This CDR3 is 14 amino acids long. In DNA, the CDR3 is TGCACCAGCAGCCAACAGCGGGAATCCTACGAGCAGTACTTC. As protein: CTSSQQRESYEQYF.

The chain employs TRBV7-9 and TRBJ1-6, with D uncertain. This CDR3 comprises 14 residues. V lost 2 bases and J lost 6, with 8 bases in between. Germline CDR1 SEHNR, CDR2 FQNEAQ (reference sequence). The CDR3 loop is CASSLTETNSPLHF. The DNA for the CDR3 is TGTGCCAGCAGCTTAACGGAGACTAATTCACCCCTCCACTTT.